The following is a TCR beta chain sequence with its context. Its recognized antigen is unknown. One base away there is no much larger clone; base qualities are not given. Library prep was done by 5' RACE. The instrument given in TCRdb is Illumina HiSeq 2500. A second roughly 6 to 12 cycle PCR used a sample-barcoded 5' primer and a J-beta primer mix. Each TCR beta cDNA molecule received a unique molecular identifier from a template-switch 5' adaptor carrying 12 random nucleotides. Each sample yielded at least 3 million CDR3-containing paired-end reads. All of the RNA was converted into first-strand cDNA using the Mint cDNA synthesis kit, with a TRBC-specific oligonucleotide serving as the primer. All cDNA was treated with uracil-DNA glycosylase and then went through a first 18-cycle PCR with the universal primers M1SS and BC2_uni_R. Per the original workflow: Normalization of each sample was performed by random selection of 1 million high-quality reads, each carrying a distinct molecular identifier. Reads with shared molecular identifiers were discarded instead of being binned into consensus sequences. MiTCR, with a Q25 quality threshold and the strictest error-elimination algorithm, was used for CDR3 identification, clonotype clustering and error correction. Lower-bound total TCR beta diversity was estimated with a nonparametric unseen species model using Euler transformation. TCRdb reprocessed the public reads (quality trimming at Q25 with fastp, clone calling with MiXCR) and kept in-frame beta chains. CDR3 protein sequences are deduplicated, and each keeps its most common genes and DNA. None of the V and J calls come from the authors' own analysis; TCRdb made them. The sample table lists 650,000 or so distinct CDR3 sequences, under 65% of them with a count of one. The ten largest clonotypes hold 13% of the sample.

The 39 donors, aged roughly 6 to 90 years, were systemically healthy Caucasian individuals from Russia. Ten milliliters of peripheral blood were drawn from each donor into EDTA-treated Vacutainer tubes. Ficoll-Paque density-gradient centrifugation was used to isolate PBMCs, with at least 6 million per sample. Trizol reagent was used to extract total RNA from PBMCs, with at least 5 micrograms per sample. For every donor, flow cytometry on a PBMC aliquot measured the percentage of naive CD45RAhigh/CD27high T cells. The sample is drawn from a study of blood T cells in healthy people across ages (dated by TCRdb to the mid-2010s). About the investigation overall: In model experiments, template switching captured roughly one uniquely barcoded TCR beta cDNA molecule for every two T cells. The study analyzed two additional independent replicas of 1 million unique cDNA reads from the same blood draw for two donors, one aged 18 to 30 and one aged 80 or older. The donors were divided into four age groups: young (average around 15 years), middle-aged (approximately 39), aged (approximately 64) and long-lived (82). Donors of different ages were randomly distributed across sequencing lanes to avoid experimental bias. To track age-related changes in TCR beta repertoire diversity, the study relied on deep sequencing normalized with unique cDNA molecular identifiers. The investigation overall reported the following: As age increased, observed TCR beta diversity per million T cells dropped in a roughly linear way, and a significant reduction was already evident by age about 36. Compared with the aged group, the long-lived group had more naive CD4+ T cells, fewer expanded clones and increased TCR diversity, a pattern suggesting age selection. Estimates of total diversity from one million sequenced T cells were regarded as lower bounds and underestimates. There was a strong correlation between observed TCR beta diversity and the percentage of naive T cells measured by flow cytometry. The CMV infection status of donors was not known, potentially confounding age-related changes in expanded clonotypes. Conclusive comparison of naive and antigen-experienced compartments was prevented by the profiling of bulk unsorted PBMCs.

The CDR3 has 18 amino acids, counting the end cysteine and phenylalanine. Only CDR3 DNA is held: 54 bases, read in frame from base 1. The germline V gene sets CDR1 to SGHTA and CDR2 to FQGNSA. Trimming accounts for 5 bases at V and 0 bases at J, while the number of junction bases matched to no gene is 8. Sequenced: blood. The rearrangement combines TRBV7-2 with TRBJ1-6, and 9 junction bases match TRBD1. The TCR originated in a woman of 80 years or more in good health. The CDR3 loop reads CASSKIQGAFSYNSPLHF. The DNA reads as follows: TGTGCCAGCAGCAAGATACAGGGGGCGTTCTCCTATAATTCACCCCTCCACTTT.